Below, one TCR beta chain is given with its context. This clone was observed a single time. The clone's antigen remains unknown. Base-call qualities are not available, and no considerably larger clone is one nucleotide away. This sample was taken from a study of blood T cell repertoires in COVID-19 (dated by TCRdb to the early 2020s). Describing the broader study: Collaborator samples came from the United States, Italy and Spain and covered acute and convalescent phases of COVID-19. The repertoires were released in a freely available public database meant as a resource for research on the immune response to SARS-CoV-2. Nearly every sample came with metadata listing a de-identified subject ID, COVID-19 status, age in years and sex. The samples were drawn from the first 160 participants of the ongoing ImmuneRACE study and from over 950 subjects provided by 6 global collaborators. Deeply sampled blood TCRbeta repertoires from subjects exposed to, actively infected with, or recovered from COVID-19 were included in the dataset. Where available, HLA class I and class II types were obtained from metadata supplied by the sample provider rather than from assay-based typing. The material from the prospective study consisted of cDNA or gDNA derived from T cells, B-cell-depleted T cells, or PBMCs.

Summary of the overall study and its limitations: The amount of clinical and demographic metadata varied by source and participant and was provided uncurated.

Each collaborating institution followed its own protocols to collect whole blood in K2EDTA tubes. For TCRbeta analysis, collaborators shipped samples as frozen whole blood, isolated PBMCs, or DNA extracted from either of those sample types. TCRbeta CDR3 regions were amplified from genomic DNA by means of the immunoSEQ Assay, a bias-controlled multiplex PCR. The published analysis was carried out like this. Nucleated cell counts per sample were estimated from amplification of reference gene primers within the assay. To quantify the absolute abundance of each unique TCRbeta CDR3 rearrangement, sequence reads were collapsed and filtered. Productive Simpson clonality was computed per sample as the square root of Simpson's diversity index over productive rearrangements. TCRdb limited this immuneACCESS table to in-frame rearrangements with V and J called. A share of clones is missing; checked studies link under half to unresolved V genes, and the rest is unexplained. The DNA was the basis for D and trimming; V, J and clone size are from that table. The sample yields about 150,000 clones; more than 65% were counted once. Of the sample, less than 5.5% is held by the ten largest clones.

The germline V and J ends show losses of 4 bases and 4 bases respectively, and no gene match explains 6 bases of the junction. Looking up the germline V gene yields CDR1 SGHAT and CDR2 FQNNGV. From its cysteine to its phenylalanine, the CDR3 spans 15 amino acids. The kept DNA is CDR3 alone, 45 bases in frame from the first base. The sequence was obtained from a man between 60 and 75 years old with acute or convalescent COVID-19. The sequence joins TRBV11-2 to TRBJ2-2, with 7 bases aligning to TRBD2. Sequencing was carried out using peripheral blood. The sequenced DNA is TGTGCCAGCAGCTCCATGACTAGCCGCACCGGGGAGCTGTTTTTT. It specifies CASSSMTSRTGELFF.